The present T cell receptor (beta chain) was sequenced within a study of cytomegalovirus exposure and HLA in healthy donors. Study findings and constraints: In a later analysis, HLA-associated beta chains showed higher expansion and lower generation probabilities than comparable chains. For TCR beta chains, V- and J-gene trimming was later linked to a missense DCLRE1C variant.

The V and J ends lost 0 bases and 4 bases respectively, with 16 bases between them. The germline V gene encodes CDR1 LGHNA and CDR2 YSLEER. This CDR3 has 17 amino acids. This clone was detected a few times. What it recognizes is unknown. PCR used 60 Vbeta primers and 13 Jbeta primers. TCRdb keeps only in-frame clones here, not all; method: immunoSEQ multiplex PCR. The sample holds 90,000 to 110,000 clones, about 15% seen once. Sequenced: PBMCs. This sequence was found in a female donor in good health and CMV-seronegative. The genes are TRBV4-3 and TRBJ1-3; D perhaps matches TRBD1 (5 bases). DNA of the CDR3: TGCGCCAGCAGCCAAGACAGGGCGGGTGGGGGGGGAAACACCATATATTTT. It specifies CASSQDRAGGGGNTIYF.